This is a list of T cell receptor beta chains from one sample in a study of CD8+ T cells in alopecia areata. TCRdb's copy holds only in-frame clones and misses some; the assay was immunoSEQ multiplex PCR. The profile shows some 1,500 clones, roughly 74% of them singletons. This specimen was skin, taken at week 24, from a patient treated with tofacitinib. These receptors all stem from a human donor with alopecia areata. The CDR3 runs from the conserved cysteine through the conserved F or W.

j_gene,v_gene,CDR3aa
TRBJ2-7,TRBV11-2,CASSLVIGIYEQYF
TRBJ2-3,TRBV5-8,CASSLVIATDTQYF
TRBJ2-3,TRBV9,CASSVGPGLAGPTDTQYF
TRBJ2-1,TRBV5-1,CASSQDHRDSPYNEQFF
TRBJ2-7,TRBV2,CAGRSSYEQYF
TRBJ2-3,TRBV27,CASSPGTSKYF
TRBJ2-2,TRBV6-1,CASSELTVRSTGELFF
TRBJ2-2,TRBV6-5,CASIRGQVAVGELFF
TRBJ1-1,TRBV7-9,CASSLGGASNTEAFF
TRBJ2-5,TRBV7-6,CASSLLSAGALQETQYF
TRBJ2-1,TRBV7-2,CASSPGLASYNEQFF
TRBJ1-5,TRBV6-5,CASSGQQNQPQHF
TRBJ2-7,TRBV2,CASSPDRVGYEQYF
TRBJ1-2,TRBV2,CAVDRVYSGYTF
TRBJ2-3,TRBV7-2,CASSARTSGGIVTQYF
TRBJ2-3,TRBV6-1,CASSVLGGGSDTQYF
TRBJ2-3,TRBV29-1,CSVEGASKGSTDTQYF
TRBJ1-2,TRBV7-2,CASSSPRGGVDYGYTF
TRBJ2-7,TRBV19,CASSRRDGVYEQYF
TRBJ1-1,TRBV9,CASRKSGTAMNTEAFF
TRBJ2-3,TRBV19,CASSAADTQYF
TRBJ2-7,TRBV27,CASSLQGANYEQYF
TRBJ2-5,TRBV6-6,CASSYGGRGGQETQYF
TRBJ1-5,TRBV27,CASSFGVGINQPQHF
TRBJ2-3,TRBV11-2,CASSLGQGDLDTQYF
TRBJ1-2,TRBV5-6,CASSLQGQRYGYTF
TRBJ1-1,TRBV30,CAWNRASNTEAFF
TRBJ2-7,TRBV5-1,CASSRLERGEQYF
TRBJ2-2,TRBV5-1,CASNIRWAEVTGELFF
TRBJ2-1,TRBV10-3,CAISGDRGGSNEQFF
TRBJ1-2,TRBV7-9,CASSAGRDGYTF
TRBJ2-5,TRBV2,CASSGRAGHVETQYF
TRBJ2-1,TRBV6-5,CASSYSNPRDYNEQFF
TRBJ1-6,TRBV21-1,CASSNRTSNSPLHF
TRBJ1-6,TRBV27,CASNRQGPNSPLHF
TRBJ1-1,TRBV14,CASSQDFTTGIKWAFF
TRBJ2-1,TRBV12-2,CASRFLPSEQFF
TRBJ2-2,TRBV11-2,CASSLDTGRTGELFF
TRBJ1-1,TRBV15,CATSRVSMGTEAFF
TRBJ2-3,TRBV6-5,CASSAPPFLDTQYF
TRBJ2-2,TRBV5-6,CASSSGTRTGELFF
TRBJ2-7,TRBV21-1,CASSKEAVKSSYEQYF
TRBJ2-3,TRBV5-1,CASSAGGSTDTQYF
TRBJ2-1,TRBV11-2,CASSLEGEFYNEQFF
TRBJ2-3,TRBV5-1,CASSLELAGSTDTQYF
TRBJ2-5,TRBV6-1,CASSEFRQNQETQYF
TRBJ2-3,TRBV4-1,CASSQVDMGFTDTQYF
TRBJ2-7,TRBV4-1,CASSQDRSVRTYEQYF
TRBJ2-3,TRBV7-9,CASSWTSGGADTQYF
TRBJ2-4,TRBV7-5,CASSPGVGGQNIQYF
TRBJ2-3,TRBV6-5,CASKRGGAGADTQYF
TRBJ2-1,TRBV27,CASRTGYNEQFF
TRBJ2-5,TRBV7-9,CASSPVGGRIGETQYF
TRBJ1-2,TRBV6-5,CASRGTGRDGYTF
TRBJ1-2,TRBV4-1,CASSQRTPGQGLDGYTF
TRBJ2-1,TRBV7-2,CASSLAGLANEQFF
TRBJ2-2,TRBV30,CAWSVSRNTGELFF
TRBJ2-1,TRBV7-6,CASTPGGRPGNEQFF
TRBJ1-1,TRBV30,CAWSVRPLNTEAFF